These 2 T cell receptor beta chains were all obtained from the same sample, sequenced in a study of cytomegalovirus exposure and HLA in healthy donors. PCR employed 60 Vbeta and 13 Jbeta primers. Libraries were prepared by immunoSEQ multiplex PCR; TCRdb keeps only in-frame clonotypes and omits some of them. This specimen shows roughly 42,000 clones; the ten leading clones hold less than 1.5%. Sequencing was carried out using PBMCs. Every receptor here comes from a man aged 30 to 39 in good health and CMV-seronegative.

The chain has TRBV6-1 and TRBJ2-1; 9 nucleotides line up with TRBD2. V shed 7 bases, J shed 2 bases, and the junction held 6 bases outside the gene matches. Germline CDR1 is MNHNS and CDR2 is SASEGT. This CDR3 has 15 residues. CDR3 sequence (DNA): TGTGCCAGCATGGAGGCGGGAGGGCCCTACAATGAGCAGTTCTTC. It encodes CASMEAGGPYNEQFF.

The chain carries TRBV6-5 and TRBJ2-5, with TRBD1 matching over 10 bases. CDR1 MNHEY and CDR2 SVGAGI come from the germline V gene. With 5 bases clipped from V and 5 bases from J, the junction kept 5 bases outside the gene matches. There are 14 residues in the CDR3. In nucleotides, the CDR3 is TGTGCCAGCAGTAACTTGGGACAGGGGGAGACCCAGTACTTC. Its translation: CASSNLGQGETQYF.